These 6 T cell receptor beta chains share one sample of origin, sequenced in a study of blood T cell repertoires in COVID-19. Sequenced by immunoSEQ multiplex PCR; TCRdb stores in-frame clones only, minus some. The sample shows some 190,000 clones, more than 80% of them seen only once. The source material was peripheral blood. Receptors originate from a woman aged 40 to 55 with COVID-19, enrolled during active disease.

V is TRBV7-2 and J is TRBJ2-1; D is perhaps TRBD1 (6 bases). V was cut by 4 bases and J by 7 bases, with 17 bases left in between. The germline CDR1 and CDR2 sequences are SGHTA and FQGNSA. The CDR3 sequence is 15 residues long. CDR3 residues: CASSSYRARVNEQFF. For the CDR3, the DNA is TGTGCCAGCAGCTCGTACAGGGCGCGGGTAAATGAGCAGTTCTTC.

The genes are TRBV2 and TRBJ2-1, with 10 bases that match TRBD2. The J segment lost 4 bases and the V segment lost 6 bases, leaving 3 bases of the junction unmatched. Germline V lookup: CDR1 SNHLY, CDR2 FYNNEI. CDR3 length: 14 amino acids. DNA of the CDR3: TGTGCCAGCAGAGCGGGGGGGGCTTACAATGAGCAGTTCTTC. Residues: CASRAGGAYNEQFF.

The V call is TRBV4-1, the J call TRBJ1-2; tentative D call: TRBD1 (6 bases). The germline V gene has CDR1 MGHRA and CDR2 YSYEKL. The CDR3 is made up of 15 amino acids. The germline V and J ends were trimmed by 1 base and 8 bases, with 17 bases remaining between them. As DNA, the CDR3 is TGCGCCAGCAGCCAAGGTCACAGGGACCTTCGGGGCTACACCTTC. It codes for CASSQGHRDLRGYTF.

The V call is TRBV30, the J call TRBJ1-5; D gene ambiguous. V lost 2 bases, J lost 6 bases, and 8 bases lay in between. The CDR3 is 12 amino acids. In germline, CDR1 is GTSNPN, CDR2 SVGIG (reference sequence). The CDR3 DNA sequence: TGTGCCTGGAGTCCGCGGGGTCAGCCCCAGCATTTT. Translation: CAWSPRGQPQHF.

The CDR3 region has the DNA TGTGCCAGCAGCCAAGACGGACTCTCTGGAAACACCATATATTTT. Amino acid sequence: CASSQDGLSGNTIYF. The chain uses TRBV3-1 (or the pseudogene TRBV3-2) and TRBJ1-3; D not certain. The CDR3 has 15 amino acids. CDR1 is LGHDT and CDR2 is YNNKEL in the germline V gene (reference sequence). Trimming cost V 0 bases and J 0 bases, with 6 bases left between them.

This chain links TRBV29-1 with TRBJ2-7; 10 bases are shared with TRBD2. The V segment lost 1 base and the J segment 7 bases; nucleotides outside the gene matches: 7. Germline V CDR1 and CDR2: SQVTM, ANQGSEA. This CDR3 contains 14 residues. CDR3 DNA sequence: TGCAGCGTTGAAGCCCTAGCGGGAGCGAAAGAGCAGTACTTC. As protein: CSVEALAGAKEQYF.